This TCR beta chain came from a study of vaccination and CD4 T cells after COVID-19. The wider study: Some control cultures received a CEFX pool, which served as the positive control. Others received an HIV-1 Nef pool or no peptide.

Study outcomes and limitations: In convalescent patients, 304 of 307 vaccine-specific clones were mono-reactive for SARS-CoV-2 spike.

A note on this clonotype: Antigen specificity is unknown.

The treatment was: roughly 10-day PBMC culture with coronavirus spike peptide pools or control peptides (ViraFEST assay). V shed 4 bases and J shed 1 base, with 10 bases lying between them. CDR3 length: 13 residues. Germline V gives CDR1 GTSNPN, CDR2 SVGIG (reference sequence). The assay that was used to sequence DNA from cultured CD4+ T cells was the Oncomine TCR Beta short-read assay. From the PCR reads, TCRdb called clonotypes with MiXCR, one entry per CDR3 protein. The profile shows 7,000 to 9,000 distinct CDR3 sequences, approximately 70% of them singletons. The receptor comes from a human donor who had recovered from COVID-19. The sample was CD4+ T cells from blood, cultured in vitro. The chain employs TRBV30 and TRBJ1-1, with a possible D match to TRBD1 (6 bases). The DNA for the CDR3 is TGTGCCTGGACTAAACAGGGGAACACTGAAGCTTTCTTT. This gives the protein CAWTKQGNTEAFF.